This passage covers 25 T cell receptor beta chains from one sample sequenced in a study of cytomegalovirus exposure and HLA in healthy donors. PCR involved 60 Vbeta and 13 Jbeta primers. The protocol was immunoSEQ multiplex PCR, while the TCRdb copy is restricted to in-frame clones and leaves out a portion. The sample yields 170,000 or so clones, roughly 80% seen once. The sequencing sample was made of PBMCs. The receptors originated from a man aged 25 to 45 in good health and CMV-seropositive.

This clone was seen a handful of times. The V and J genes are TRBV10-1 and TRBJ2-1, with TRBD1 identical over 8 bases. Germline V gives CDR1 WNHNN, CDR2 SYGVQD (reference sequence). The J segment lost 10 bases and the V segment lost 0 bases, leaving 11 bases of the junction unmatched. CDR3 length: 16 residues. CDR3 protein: CASSESQFQGAGEQFF. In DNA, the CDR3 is TGCGCCAGCAGTGAGTCGCAATTCCAGGGGGCAGGGGAGCAGTTCTTC.

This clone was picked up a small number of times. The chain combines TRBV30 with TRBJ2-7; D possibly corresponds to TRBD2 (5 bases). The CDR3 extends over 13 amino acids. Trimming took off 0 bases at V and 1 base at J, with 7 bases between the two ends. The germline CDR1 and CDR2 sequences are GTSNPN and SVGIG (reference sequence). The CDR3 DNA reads TGTGCCTGGAGTGTCGCGGGTTCCTACGAGCAGTACTTC. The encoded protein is CAWSVAGSYEQYF.

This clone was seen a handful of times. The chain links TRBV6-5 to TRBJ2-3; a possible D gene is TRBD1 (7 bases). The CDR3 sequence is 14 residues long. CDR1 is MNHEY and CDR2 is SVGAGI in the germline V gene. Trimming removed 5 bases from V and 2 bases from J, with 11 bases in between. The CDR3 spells CASSRGTDTDTQYF. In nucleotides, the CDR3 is TGTGCCAGCAGTCGGGGGACAGACACAGATACGCAGTATTTT.

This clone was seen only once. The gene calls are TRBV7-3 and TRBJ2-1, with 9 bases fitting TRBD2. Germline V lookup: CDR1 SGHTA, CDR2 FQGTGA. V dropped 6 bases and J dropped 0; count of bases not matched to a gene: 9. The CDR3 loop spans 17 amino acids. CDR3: CASRGAGGSSSYNEQFF. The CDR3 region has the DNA TGTGCCAGCAGGGGGGCGGGAGGGTCGAGCTCCTACAATGAGCAGTTCTTC.

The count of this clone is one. The CDR3 region has the DNA TGTGCCAGCAGCTTAAGTTCCAGGGAGGGGGAAGCAGATACGCAGTATTTT. Its protein is CASSLSSREGEADTQYF. The rearrangement links TRBV7-9 to TRBJ2-3, with D possibly being TRBD2 (7 bases). The CDR3 consists of 17 residues. The V end was cut by 2 bases, the J end by 4 bases, with 19 bases between. Germline CDR1 SEHNR, CDR2 FQNEAQ (reference sequence). The variable domain in full, completed from reference TRBV7-9 and TRBJ2-3, reads DTGVSQNPRHKITKRGQNVTFRCDPISEHNRLYWYRQTLGQGPEFLTYFQNEAQLEKSRLLSDRFSAERPKGSFSTLEIQRTEQGDSAMYLCASSLSSREGEADTQYFGPGTRLTVL.

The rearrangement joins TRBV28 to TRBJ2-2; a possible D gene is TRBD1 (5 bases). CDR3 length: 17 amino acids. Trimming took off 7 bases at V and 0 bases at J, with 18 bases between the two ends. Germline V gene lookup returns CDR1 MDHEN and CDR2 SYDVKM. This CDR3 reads CASTNPWGQPNTGELFF. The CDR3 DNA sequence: TGTGCCAGCACTAACCCATGGGGCCAGCCGAACACCGGGGAGCTGTTTTTT.

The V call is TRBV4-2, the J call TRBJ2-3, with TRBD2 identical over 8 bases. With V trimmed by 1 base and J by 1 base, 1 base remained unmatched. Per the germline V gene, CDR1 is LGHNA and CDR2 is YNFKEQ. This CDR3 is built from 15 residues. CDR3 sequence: CASSQAGGGTDTQYF. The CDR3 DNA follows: TGTGCCAGCAGCCAAGCCGGGGGGGGCACAGATACGCAGTATTTT.

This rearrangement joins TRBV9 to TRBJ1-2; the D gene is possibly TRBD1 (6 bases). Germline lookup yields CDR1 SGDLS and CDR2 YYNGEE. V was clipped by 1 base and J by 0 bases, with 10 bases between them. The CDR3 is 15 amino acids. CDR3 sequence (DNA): TGTGCCAGCAGCGTAAGACAGGACCCTAACTATGGCTACACCTTC. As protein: CASSVRQDPNYGYTF.

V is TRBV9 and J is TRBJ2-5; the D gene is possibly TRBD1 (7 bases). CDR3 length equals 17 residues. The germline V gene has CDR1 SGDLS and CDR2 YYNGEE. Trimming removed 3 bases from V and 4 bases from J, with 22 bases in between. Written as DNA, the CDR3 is TGTGCCAGCAGCGAGGGGGTGGGCAGGGGGGTATCAGAGACCCAGTACTTC. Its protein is CASSEGVGRGVSETQYF.

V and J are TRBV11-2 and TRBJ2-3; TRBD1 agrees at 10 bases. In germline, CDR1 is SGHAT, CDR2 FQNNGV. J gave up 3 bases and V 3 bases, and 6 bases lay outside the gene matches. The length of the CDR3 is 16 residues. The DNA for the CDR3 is TGTGCCAGCAGCTTGACAGGGGGCCGAGCTACAGATACGCAGTATTTT. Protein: CASSLTGGRATDTQYF. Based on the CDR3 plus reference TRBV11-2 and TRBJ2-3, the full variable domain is EAGVAQSPRYKIIEKRQSVAFWCNPISGHATLYWYQQILGQGPKLLIQFQNNGVVDDSQLPKDRFSAERLKGVDSTLKIQPAKLEDSAVYLCASSLTGGRATDTQYFGPGTRLTVL.

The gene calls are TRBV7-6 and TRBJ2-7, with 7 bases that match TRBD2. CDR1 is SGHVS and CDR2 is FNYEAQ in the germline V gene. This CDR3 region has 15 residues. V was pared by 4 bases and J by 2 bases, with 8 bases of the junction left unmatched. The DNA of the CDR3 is TGTGCCAGCAGCTCAGCGGCTAGCGGAGCCTACGAGCAGTACTTC. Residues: CASSSAASGAYEQYF.

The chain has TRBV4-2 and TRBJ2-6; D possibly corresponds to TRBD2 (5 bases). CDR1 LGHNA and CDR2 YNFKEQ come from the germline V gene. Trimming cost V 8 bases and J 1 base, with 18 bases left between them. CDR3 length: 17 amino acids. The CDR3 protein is CASGPLTGLSGANVLTF. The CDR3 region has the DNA TGTGCCAGCGGGCCACTGACGGGGTTGTCTGGGGCCAACGTCCTGACTTTC.

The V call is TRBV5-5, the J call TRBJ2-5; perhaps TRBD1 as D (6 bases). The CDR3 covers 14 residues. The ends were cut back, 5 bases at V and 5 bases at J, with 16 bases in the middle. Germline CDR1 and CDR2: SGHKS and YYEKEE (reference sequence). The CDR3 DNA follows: TGTGCCAGCAGGCCACAGGGATCTAAGGAGACCCAGTACTTC. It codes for CASRPQGSKETQYF. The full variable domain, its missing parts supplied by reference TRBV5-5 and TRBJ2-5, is DAGVTQSPTHLIKTRGQQVTLRCSPISGHKSVSWYQQVLGQGPQFIFQYYEKEERGRGNFPDRFSARQFPNYSSELNVNALLLGDSALYLCASRPQGSKETQYFGPGTRLLVL.

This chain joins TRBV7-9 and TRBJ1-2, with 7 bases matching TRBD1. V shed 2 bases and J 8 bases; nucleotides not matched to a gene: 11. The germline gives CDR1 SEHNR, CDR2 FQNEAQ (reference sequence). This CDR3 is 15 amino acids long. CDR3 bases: TGTGCCAGCAGCTTACATGGACAGGCGTCTGGGGGCTACACCTTC. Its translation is CASSLHGQASGGYTF.

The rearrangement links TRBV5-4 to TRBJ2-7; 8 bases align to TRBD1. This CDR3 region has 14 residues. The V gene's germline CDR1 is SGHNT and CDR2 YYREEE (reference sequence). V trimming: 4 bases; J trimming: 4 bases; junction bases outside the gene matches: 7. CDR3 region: CASSGDRTFYEQYF. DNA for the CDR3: TGTGCCAGCAGCGGGGACAGGACTTTTTACGAGCAGTACTTC.

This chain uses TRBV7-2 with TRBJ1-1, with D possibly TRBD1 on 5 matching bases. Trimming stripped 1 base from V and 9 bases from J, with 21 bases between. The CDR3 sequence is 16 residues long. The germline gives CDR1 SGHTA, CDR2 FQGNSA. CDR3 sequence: CASSLGGAAGGLQAFF. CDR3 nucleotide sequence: TGTGCCAGCAGCTTAGGGGGCGCGGCCGGGGGTCTCCAAGCTTTCTTT.

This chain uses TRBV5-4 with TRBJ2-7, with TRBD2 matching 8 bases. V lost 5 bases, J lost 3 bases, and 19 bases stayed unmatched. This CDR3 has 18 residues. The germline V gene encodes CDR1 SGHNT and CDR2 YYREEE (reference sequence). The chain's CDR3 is CASREGAARTSPIYEQYF. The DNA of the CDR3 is TGTGCCAGCAGGGAGGGCGCCGCGAGGACTAGCCCGATCTACGAGCAGTACTTC. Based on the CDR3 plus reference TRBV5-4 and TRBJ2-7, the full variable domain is ETGVTQSPTHLIKTRGQQVTLRCSSQSGHNTVSWYQQALGQGPQFIFQYYREEENGRGNFPPRFSGLQFPNYSSELNVNALELDDSALYLCASREGAARTSPIYEQYFGPGTRLTVT.

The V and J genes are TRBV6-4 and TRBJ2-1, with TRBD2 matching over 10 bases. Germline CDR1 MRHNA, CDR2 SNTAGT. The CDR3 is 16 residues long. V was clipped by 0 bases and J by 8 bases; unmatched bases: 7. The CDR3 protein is CASSDSRDSGGDEQFF. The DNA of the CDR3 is TGTGCCAGCAGTGACTCTCGGGACAGCGGGGGGGATGAGCAGTTCTTC.

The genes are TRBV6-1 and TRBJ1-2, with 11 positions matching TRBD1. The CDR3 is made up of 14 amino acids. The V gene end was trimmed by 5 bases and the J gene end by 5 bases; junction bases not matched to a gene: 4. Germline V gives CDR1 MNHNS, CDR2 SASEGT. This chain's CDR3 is CASSLDRGLYGYTF. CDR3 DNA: TGTGCCAGCAGTTTGGACAGGGGGCTTTATGGCTACACCTTC.

The CDR3 nucleotides read TGCGCCAGCAGCTTGGTCGAGGGGGCAGTTGAGCAGTACTTC. It is translated as CASSLVEGAVEQYF. The chain has TRBV5-1 and TRBJ2-7; 7 bases agree with TRBD1. Germline assignment: CDR1 SGHRS and CDR2 YFSETQ. Trimming removed 0 bases from V and 7 bases from J; junction bases left unmatched: 7. CDR3 length equals 14 residues.

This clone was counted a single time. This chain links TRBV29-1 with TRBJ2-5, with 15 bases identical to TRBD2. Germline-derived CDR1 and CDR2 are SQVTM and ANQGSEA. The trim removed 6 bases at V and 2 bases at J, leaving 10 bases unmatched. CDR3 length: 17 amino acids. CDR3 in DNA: TGCAGCGTCAGAGGGACTAGCGGGGGGAGCAGTCAAGAGACCCAGTACTTC. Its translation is CSVRGTSGGSSQETQYF.

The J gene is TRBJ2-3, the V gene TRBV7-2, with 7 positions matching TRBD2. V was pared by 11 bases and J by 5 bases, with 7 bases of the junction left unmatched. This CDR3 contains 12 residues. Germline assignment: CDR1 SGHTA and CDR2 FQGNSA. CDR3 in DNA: TGTGCCGGAAGCGGGACGGGAGATACGCAGTATTTT. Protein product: CAGSGTGDTQYF.

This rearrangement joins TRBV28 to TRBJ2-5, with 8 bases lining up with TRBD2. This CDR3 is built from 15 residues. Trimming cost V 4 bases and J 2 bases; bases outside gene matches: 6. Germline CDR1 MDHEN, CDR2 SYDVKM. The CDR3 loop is CASSSGTSVQETQYF. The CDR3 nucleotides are TGTGCCAGCAGTTCCGGGACTAGTGTTCAAGAGACCCAGTACTTC.

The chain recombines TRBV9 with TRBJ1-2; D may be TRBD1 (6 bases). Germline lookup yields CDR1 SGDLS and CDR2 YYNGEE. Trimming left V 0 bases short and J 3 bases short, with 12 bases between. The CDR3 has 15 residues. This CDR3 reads CASSVAAAGDYGYTF. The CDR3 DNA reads TGTGCCAGCAGCGTAGCTGCGGCAGGGGACTATGGCTACACCTTC.

CDR3 DNA: TGTGCCAGCAGCTTAGAAATTACTTATACTAGCGGGAGACCCGGGGAGCTGTTTTTT. Its protein is CASSLEITYTSGRPGELFF. The chain carries TRBV7-9 and TRBJ2-2, with 11 positions matching TRBD2. Germline V gene lookup returns CDR1 SEHNR and CDR2 FQNEAQ (reference sequence). The CDR3 totals 19 residues. The junction had 13 bases not matched to a gene; V was cut back by 1 base and J by 6 bases. Full variable domain (outside the CDR3, taken from reference TRBV7-9 and TRBJ2-2): DTGVSQNPRHKITKRGQNVTFRCDPISEHNRLYWYRQTLGQGPEFLTYFQNEAQLEKSRLLSDRFSAERPKGSFSTLEIQRTEQGDSAMYLCASSLEITYTSGRPGELFFGEGSRLTVL.